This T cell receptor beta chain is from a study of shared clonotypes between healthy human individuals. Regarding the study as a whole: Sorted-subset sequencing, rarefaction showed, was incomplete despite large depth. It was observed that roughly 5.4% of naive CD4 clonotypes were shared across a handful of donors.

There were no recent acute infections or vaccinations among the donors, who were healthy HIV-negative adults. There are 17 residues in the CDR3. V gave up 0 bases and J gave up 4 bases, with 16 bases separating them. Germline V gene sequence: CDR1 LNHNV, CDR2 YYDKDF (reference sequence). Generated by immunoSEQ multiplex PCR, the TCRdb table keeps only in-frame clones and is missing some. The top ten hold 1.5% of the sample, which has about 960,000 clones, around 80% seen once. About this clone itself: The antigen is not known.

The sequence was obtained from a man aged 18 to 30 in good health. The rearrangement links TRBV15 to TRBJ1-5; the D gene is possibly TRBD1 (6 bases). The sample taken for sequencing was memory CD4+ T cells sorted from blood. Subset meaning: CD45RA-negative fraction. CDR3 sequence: CATSRDRDGTGNQPQHF. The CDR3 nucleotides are TGTGCCACCAGCAGAGATCGGGACGGAACAGGGAATCAGCCCCAGCATTTT. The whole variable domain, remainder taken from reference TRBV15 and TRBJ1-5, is DAMVIQNPRYQVTQFGKPVTLSCSQTLNHNVMYWYQQKSSQAPKLLFHYYDKDFNNEADTPDNFQSRRPNTSFCFLDIRSPGLGDTAMYLCATSRDRDGTGNQPQHFGDGTRLSIL.